A single sample is the source of the 15 T cell receptor beta chains below, sequenced in a study of beta chain features in type 1 diabetes. Overall study findings and caveats: When Type 1 diabetes patients were examined, their TCRB CDR3s proved moderately but significantly shorter in all four CD4+ subsets.

Sequencing targeted expressed TCRB transcripts, as all isolated RNA had been reverse transcribed. Method: immunoSEQ multiplex PCR; TCRdb's copy keeps in-frame clones and lacks some. There are some 25,000 clones in the sample; around 54% occur only once, and approximately 1.5% lies in the top ten. Antigens for these TCRs are unknown. What was sequenced was Tregs from blood. The receptors here all came from a woman between 18 and 29 years old with type 1 diabetes.

This clone occurred once. The V call is TRBV29-1, the J call TRBJ2-2; tentatively, D is TRBD2 (6 bases). This CDR3 has 13 residues. Germline V gene sequence: CDR1 SQVTM, CDR2 ANQGSEA. V was pared by 7 bases and J by 2 bases, with 11 bases between. CDR3 DNA: TGCAGCGCGGGGACTCAAAACACCGGGGAGCTGTTTTTT. Amino acid sequence: CSAGTQNTGELFF.

This clone was counted between two and nine times. The CDR3 region is CASSDRDYEQYV. CDR3 coding DNA: TGTGCCAGCAGTGACAGGGACTACGAGCAGTACGTC. The chain couples TRBV6-1 to TRBJ2-7; weak D call: TRBD1 (5 bases). Germline loops: CDR1 MNHNS, CDR2 SASEGT. V lost 3 bases and J lost 3, with 6 bases in between. There are 12 residues in the CDR3.

This rearrangement joins TRBV2 to TRBJ1-5, with 10 bases aligning to TRBD1. The CDR3 is made up of 14 amino acids. Germline-derived CDR1 and CDR2 are SNHLY and FYNNEI. The V gene end was trimmed by 4 bases and the J gene end by 5 bases; junction bases not matched to a gene: 2. This CDR3 is CASSGTGGHQPQHF. The CDR3 bases are TGTGCCAGCAGTGGGACAGGGGGTCATCAGCCCCAGCATTTT.

The chain recombines TRBV6-5 with TRBJ1-4; D unclear. Per germline, CDR1 MNHEY and CDR2 SVGAGI. The CDR3 extends over 15 amino acids. Trimming stripped 2 bases from V and 0 bases from J, with 7 bases between. The CDR3 spells CASSYTGTTNEKLFF. The CDR3, as DNA: TGTGCCAGCAGTTACACCGGGACAACTAATGAAAAACTGTTTTTT.

This clone appeared a single time. V gene TRBV28 combines with J gene TRBJ1-1; no reliable D call. The germline V gene encodes CDR1 MDHEN and CDR2 SYDVKM. The V end lost 2 bases, the J end lost 0 bases, and 4 bases lay between the germline ends. The CDR3 consists of 13 residues. Here the CDR3 reads CASSLQMNTEAFF. CDR3 DNA: TGTGCCAGCAGTTTACAAATGAACACTGAAGCTTTCTTT.

CDR3 bases: TGCGCCAGCAGCCAAGATTCGAGCGGGAGGGCGTCCTACAATGAGCAGTTCTTC. This sequence encodes CASSQDSSGRASYNEQFF. J is TRBJ2-1 and V is TRBV4-3, with TRBD2 matching over 10 bases. The CDR3 is made up of 18 amino acids. V lost 0 bases and J lost 1; bases outside the gene matches: 6. Germline loops: CDR1 LGHNA, CDR2 YSLEER.

J is TRBJ2-7 and V is TRBV30; D gene uncertain. This CDR3 comprises 14 residues. Per the germline V gene, CDR1 is GTSNPN and CDR2 is SVGIG (reference sequence). V lost 0 bases to trimming and J lost 0 bases, with 9 bases between them. The CDR3 region has the DNA TGTGCCTGGAGTGTAAGTGGCGGCTCCTACGAGCAGTACTTC. Protein sequence: CAWSVSGGSYEQYF.

The chain couples TRBV10-3 to TRBJ2-7, with D unresolved. This CDR3 is built from 14 residues. The V gene lost 3 bases and the J gene lost 2 bases, with 11 bases spanning the gap. The germline V gene has CDR1 ENHRY and CDR2 SYGVKD. CDR3 region: CAISEVHYTYEQYV. Written as DNA, the CDR3 is TGTGCCATCAGTGAAGTTCACTACACCTACGAGCAGTACGTC.

The CDR3 DNA sequence: TGTGCCAGCAGTTCAACAACTAATGAAAAACTGTTTTTT. The encoded protein is CASSSTTNEKLFF. This chain links TRBV27 with TRBJ1-4; D is ambiguous. Trimming pared 4 bases from V and 0 bases from J, leaving 3 bases between. The CDR3 has 13 amino acids. Germline V lookup: CDR1 MNHEY, CDR2 SMNVEV (reference sequence).

This chain links TRBV28 with TRBJ2-5, with D possibly being TRBD1 (5 bases). Germline values: CDR1 MDHEN, CDR2 SYDVKM. The V and J ends lost 6 bases and 5 bases respectively, with 16 bases between them. The length of the CDR3 is 14 residues. The CDR3 region is CASRAPGKGETQYF. As DNA, the CDR3 is TGTGCCAGCAGGGCCCCAGGGAAGGGTGAGACCCAGTACTTC.

The chain recombines TRBV2 with TRBJ2-1; D unclear. The CDR3 length is 13 residues. The V gene lost 4 bases and the J gene lost 10 bases, with 14 bases spanning the gap. CDR1 is SNHLY, CDR2 FYNNEI, per germline. CDR3 sequence: CASSVWATSEQFF. The CDR3 DNA follows: TGTGCCAGCAGTGTTTGGGCTACCTCAGAGCAGTTCTTC.

The chain links TRBV4-1 to TRBJ2-3; a weak D match, TRBD2 (6 bases). Looked up from germline, CDR1 is MGHRA and CDR2 is YSYEKL. The V end lost 1 base, the J end lost 7 bases, and 12 bases lay between the germline ends. The CDR3 length is 14 residues. The CDR3 loop is CASSQALALYTQYF. The CDR3 DNA reads as TGCGCCAGCAGCCAAGCACTAGCATTGTATACGCAGTATTTT.

The CDR3 is CAWIAGHLTDTQYF. The CDR3, as DNA: TGTGCCTGGATTGCGGGTCACCTCACAGATACGCAGTATTTT. The V and J genes are TRBV30 and TRBJ2-3, with D perhaps TRBD2 (5 bases). Per germline, CDR1 GTSNPN and CDR2 SVGIG (reference sequence). Trimming removed 4 bases from V and 2 bases from J, with 13 bases in between. The CDR3 is 14 residues long.

The table lists this clone with a count of one. The rearrangement joins TRBV19 to TRBJ1-5; a weak D match, TRBD1 (5 bases). Germline values: CDR1 LNHDA, CDR2 SQIVND (reference sequence). This CDR3 has 13 amino acids. V lost 10 bases to trimming and J lost 10 bases, with 20 bases between them. The DNA for the CDR3 is TGTGCCACCCAGGAGGGACCCGGTTATCCCCAGCATTTT. This sequence encodes CATQEGPGYPQHF.

V and J are TRBV7-9 and TRBJ1-1; D perhaps matches TRBD1 (6 bases). CDR1 is SEHNR, CDR2 FQNEAQ, per germline (reference sequence). V lost 1 base and J 5 bases, leaving 14 bases between the germline ends. The CDR3 runs to 15 residues. The CDR3 sequence: CASSLDTGSGTEAFF. For the CDR3, the DNA is TGTGCCAGCAGCTTAGACACAGGGAGTGGAACTGAAGCTTTCTTT. The full variable domain, completed using reference TRBV7-9 and TRBJ1-1, is DTGVSQNPRHKITKRGQNVTFRCDPISEHNRLYWYRQTLGQGPEFLTYFQNEAQLEKSRLLSDRFSAERPKGSFSTLEIQRTEQGDSAMYLCASSLDTGSGTEAFFGQGTRLTVV.